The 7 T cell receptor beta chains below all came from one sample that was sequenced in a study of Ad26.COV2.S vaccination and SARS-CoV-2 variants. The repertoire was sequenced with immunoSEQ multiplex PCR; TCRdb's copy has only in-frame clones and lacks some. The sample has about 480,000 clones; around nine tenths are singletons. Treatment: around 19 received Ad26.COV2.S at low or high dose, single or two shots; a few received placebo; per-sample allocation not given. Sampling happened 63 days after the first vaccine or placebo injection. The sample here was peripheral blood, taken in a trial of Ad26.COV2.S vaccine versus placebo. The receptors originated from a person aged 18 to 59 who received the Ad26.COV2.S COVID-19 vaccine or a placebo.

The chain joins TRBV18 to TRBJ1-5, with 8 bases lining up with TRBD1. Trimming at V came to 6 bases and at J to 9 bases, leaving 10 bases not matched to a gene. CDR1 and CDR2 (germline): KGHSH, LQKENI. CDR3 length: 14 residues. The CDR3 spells CASSPTGESSPQHF. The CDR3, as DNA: TGTGCCAGCTCCCCGACAGGGGAGAGTTCGCCCCAGCATTTT.

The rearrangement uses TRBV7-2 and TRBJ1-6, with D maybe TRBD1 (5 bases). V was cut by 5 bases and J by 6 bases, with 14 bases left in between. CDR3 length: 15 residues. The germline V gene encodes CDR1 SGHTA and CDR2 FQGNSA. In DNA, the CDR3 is TGTGCCAGCAGCCCCTCGACAGTAGTTAATTCACCCCTCCACTTT. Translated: CASSPSTVVNSPLHF.

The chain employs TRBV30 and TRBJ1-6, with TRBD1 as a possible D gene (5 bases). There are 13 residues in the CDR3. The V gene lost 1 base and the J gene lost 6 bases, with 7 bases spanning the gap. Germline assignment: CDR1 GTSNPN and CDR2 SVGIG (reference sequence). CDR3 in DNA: TGTGCCTGGAGTGGGGGGGGTAATTCACCCCTCCACTTT. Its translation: CAWSGGGNSPLHF.

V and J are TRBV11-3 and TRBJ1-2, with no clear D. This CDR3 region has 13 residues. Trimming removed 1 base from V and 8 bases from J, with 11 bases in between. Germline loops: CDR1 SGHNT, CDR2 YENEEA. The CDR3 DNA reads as TGTGCCAGCAGCTTAGGACTACTGTGGGGCTACACCTTC. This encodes CASSLGLLWGYTF.

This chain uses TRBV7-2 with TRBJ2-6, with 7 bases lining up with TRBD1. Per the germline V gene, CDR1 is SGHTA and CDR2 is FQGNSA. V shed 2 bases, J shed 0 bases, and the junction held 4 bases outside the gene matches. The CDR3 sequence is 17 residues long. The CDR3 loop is CASSLRQGVSGANVLTF. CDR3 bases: TGTGCCAGCAGCTTAAGGCAGGGGGTCTCTGGGGCCAACGTCCTGACTTTC. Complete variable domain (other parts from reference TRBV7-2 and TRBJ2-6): GAGVSQSPSNKVTEKGKDVELRCDPISGHTALYWYRQSLGQGLEFLIYFQGNSAPDKSGLPSDRFSAERTGGSVSTLTIQRTQQEDSAVYLCASSLRQGVSGANVLTFGAGSRLTVL.

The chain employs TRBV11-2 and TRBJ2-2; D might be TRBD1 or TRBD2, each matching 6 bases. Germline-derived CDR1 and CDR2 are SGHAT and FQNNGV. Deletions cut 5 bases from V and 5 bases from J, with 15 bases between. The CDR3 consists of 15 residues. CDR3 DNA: TGTGCCAGCAGCCAGGGGACGGGGGCTACCGGGGAGCTGTTTTTT. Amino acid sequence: CASSQGTGATGELFF.

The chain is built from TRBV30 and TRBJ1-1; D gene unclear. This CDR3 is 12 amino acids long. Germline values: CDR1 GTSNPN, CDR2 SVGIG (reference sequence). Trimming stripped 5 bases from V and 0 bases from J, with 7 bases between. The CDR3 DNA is TGTGCCTGGGGACGGGTGAACACTGAAGCTTTCTTT. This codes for CAWGRVNTEAFF.